A single sample is the source of the 29 T cell receptor beta chains below, sequenced in a study of blood T cell repertoires in COVID-19. Clones were sequenced by immunoSEQ multiplex PCR, and TCRdb holds only the in-frame ones, with some missing. Altogether some 200,000 clones are present, about 83% being singletons, with the ten largest covering 7.5% to 8%. What was sequenced was peripheral blood. These receptors were obtained from a woman aged 45-59 years with active or convalescent COVID-19.

The chain recombines TRBV6-6 with TRBJ2-3; D remains ambiguous. Trimming removed 6 bases at V and 2 bases at J, with 3 bases between. CDR1 is MNHNY and CDR2 is SVGAGI in the germline V gene (reference sequence). This CDR3 spans 11 amino acids. Here the CDR3 DNA reads TGTGCCAGCAGCAACACAGATACGCAGTATTTT. This sequence encodes CASSNTDTQYF.

The chain employs TRBV9 and TRBJ2-7; TRBD1 might be the D (6 bases). Germline V CDR1 and CDR2: SGDLS, YYNGEE. Trimming removed 4 bases from V and 6 bases from J, with 11 bases in between. The CDR3 sequence is 12 residues long. The CDR3 DNA is TGTGCCAGCAGCACCTCCAGGGGCGAGCAGTACTTC. It specifies CASSTSRGEQYF.

The chain uses TRBV7-3 and TRBJ1-2, with D possibly matching TRBD1 (6 bases). V was cut by 2 bases and J by 5 bases, with 12 bases left in between. Germline assignment: CDR1 SGHTA and CDR2 FQGTGA. This CDR3 is built from 14 residues. The CDR3 loop reads CASSLGAGEYGYTF. The CDR3 nucleotides read TGTGCCAGCAGCTTAGGGGCAGGGGAATATGGCTACACCTTC. The whole variable domain, remainder taken from reference TRBV7-3 and TRBJ1-2, is GAGVSQTPSNKVTEKGKYVELRCDPISGHTALYWYRQSLGQGPEFLIYFQGTGAADDSGLPNDRFFAVRPEGSVSTLKIQRTERGDSAVYLCASSLGAGEYGYTFGSGTRLTVV.

The chain couples TRBV2 to TRBJ2-3, with D maybe TRBD2 (7 bases). This CDR3 contains 15 residues. Trimming took 6 bases from V and 3 from J, leaving 16 bases between them. Per germline, CDR1 SNHLY and CDR2 FYNNEI. The CDR3 DNA reads TGTGCCAGCAGCGCGATGAGGGGGGGTACAGATACGCAGTATTTT. Protein: CASSAMRGGTDTQYF.

The CDR3 coding sequence is TGTGCCTGGAGCGGAGCGGGAGGCCCAACAGATACGCAGTATTTT. Translating gives CAWSGAGGPTDTQYF. This rearrangement joins TRBV30 to TRBJ2-3; 9 bases are shared with TRBD2. Germline CDR1 reads GTSNPN; CDR2 reads SVGIG (reference sequence). The CDR3 sequence is 15 residues long. With 3 bases clipped from V and 3 bases from J, the junction kept 7 bases outside the gene matches.

The chain is built from TRBV24-1 and TRBJ2-7; 7 bases fit TRBD2. After removal of 11 bases from V and 5 bases from J, the junction contained 8 bases not matched to a gene. The CDR3 length is 12 residues. In germline, CDR1 is KGHDR, CDR2 SFDVKD. The CDR3 nucleotides read TGTGCCAAGGTCTTCGGGGGGAACGAGCAGTACGTC. It yields the protein CAKVFGGNEQYV.

V is TRBV5-1 and J is TRBJ1-1, with D tentatively TRBD1 (6 bases). Trimming left V 5 bases short and J 2 bases short, with 13 bases between. The CDR3 extends over 14 amino acids. Germline V gene lookup returns CDR1 SGHRS and CDR2 YFSETQ. As DNA, the CDR3 is TGCGCCAGCAGGGAGGACAGTCTAAACACTGAAGCTTTCTTT. It codes for CASREDSLNTEAFF.

The V call is TRBV5-1, the J call TRBJ1-4; D is undetermined. CDR1 is SGHRS, CDR2 YFSETQ, per germline. V was pared by 3 bases and J by 3 bases, with 9 bases between. The CDR3 length is 14 residues. CDR3 protein: CASSYSGSNEKLFF. The CDR3 DNA sequence: TGCGCCAGCAGCTACTCCGGTTCTAATGAAAAACTGTTTTTT.

This rearrangement joins TRBV4-1 to TRBJ2-3; 7 bases match TRBD2. The CDR3 has 15 residues. Per the germline V gene, CDR1 is MGHRA and CDR2 is YSYEKL. V shed 3 bases, J shed 6 bases, and the junction held 9 bases outside the gene matches. The DNA for the CDR3 is TGCGCCAGCAGCCAGTCTCTAGCGGTCCGGGATACGCAGTATTTT. Translation: CASSQSLAVRDTQYF.

This clone was counted once. The chain carries TRBV30 and TRBJ1-5; D is uncertain. The V gene lost 0 bases and the J gene lost 0 bases, with 6 bases spanning the gap. Germline CDR1 and CDR2: GTSNPN and SVGIG (reference sequence). The CDR3 sequence is 14 residues long. The chain's CDR3 is CAWSVRGSNQPQHF. Written as DNA, the CDR3 is TGTGCCTGGAGTGTACGCGGTAGCAATCAGCCCCAGCATTTT.

Many counts were recorded for this clone. The chain is built from TRBV6-2 or TRBV6-3 and TRBJ2-7, with D perhaps matching TRBD1 (6 bases). Germline CDR1 MNHEY, CDR2 SVGEGT. The V and J ends lost 2 bases and 2 bases respectively, with 7 bases between them. The CDR3 extends over 13 amino acids. CDR3 in amino acids: CASSYQGTYEQYF. The CDR3 nucleotides are TGTGCCAGCAGTTACCAGGGGACCTACGAGCAGTACTTC.

The J gene is TRBJ1-4, the V gene TRBV25-1; 8 bases agree with TRBD1. CDR3 length: 16 residues. Germline values: CDR1 MGHDK, CDR2 SYGVNS. Trimming at V came to 4 bases and at J to 5 bases, leaving 9 bases not matched to a gene. This CDR3 reads CASSGGQGARNEKLFF. DNA of the CDR3: TGTGCCAGCAGTGGAGGGCAGGGGGCGCGAAATGAAAAACTGTTTTTT. The full variable domain, in which reference TRBV25-1 and TRBJ1-4 provide the parts outside the CDR3, is EADIYQTPRYLVIGTGKKITLECSQTMGHDKMYWYQQDPGMELHLIHYSYGVNSTEKGDLSSESTVSRIRTEHFPLTLESARPSHTSQYLCASSGGQGARNEKLFFGSGTQLSVL.

The J gene is TRBJ2-7, the V gene TRBV2; no reliable D call. This CDR3 has 11 residues. Germline V gene lookup returns CDR1 SNHLY and CDR2 FYNNEI. Here the CDR3 DNA reads TGTGCCAGCAGTGAGACTCGCCGCGAGCGCGTC. It is translated as CASSETRRERV.

This clone was recorded once. The rearrangement links TRBV2 to TRBJ1-6; tentatively, D is TRBD1 (5 bases). The CDR3 covers 15 residues. From germline, CDR1 is SNHLY and CDR2 FYNNEI. The V and J ends lost 1 base and 6 bases respectively, with 10 bases between them. In nucleotides, the CDR3 is TGTGCCAGCAGTGAAGGGGGCCCTGGTAATTCACCCCTCCACTTT. Amino acid sequence: CASSEGGPGNSPLHF.

The rearrangement links TRBV5-1 to TRBJ2-3; maybe TRBD1 (6 bases). There are 14 residues in the CDR3. CDR1 and CDR2 (germline): SGHRS, YFSETQ. The V end was cut by 0 bases, the J end by 2 bases, with 7 bases between. The CDR3 region is CASSLGQVTDTQYF. The CDR3 coding sequence is TGCGCCAGCAGCTTGGGACAGGTCACAGATACGCAGTATTTT.

J is TRBJ1-6 and V is TRBV5-5; TRBD1 aligns across 9 bases. V lost 5 bases to trimming and J lost 10 bases; unmatched junction nucleotides: 10. Germline lookup yields CDR1 SGHKS and CDR2 YYEKEE (reference sequence). The CDR3 contains 15 residues. CDR3 DNA sequence: TGTGCCAGCAGGCAACCGGGACAGGGAAACTCACCCCTCCACTTT. Translating it yields CASRQPGQGNSPLHF.

V is TRBV3-1 (or the pseudogene TRBV3-2) and J is TRBJ1-2; D is undetermined. In germline, CDR1 is LGHDT, CDR2 YNNKEL (reference sequence). The germline V and J ends were trimmed by 2 bases and 7 bases, with 8 bases remaining between them. The CDR3 consists of 12 residues. CDR3 sequence reads: CASSQLGSGYTF. Here the CDR3 DNA reads TGTGCCAGCAGCCAACTAGGGAGTGGCTACACCTTC.

The chain uses TRBV2 and TRBJ1-5; the match to TRBD1 covers 10 bases. The CDR3 contains 14 residues. The V and J ends lost 9 bases and 5 bases, in that order; junction bases with no gene match: 7. Germline CDR1 and CDR2: SNHLY and FYNNEI. The CDR3 protein is CASSGTGEYQPQHF. The CDR3 DNA reads TGTGCCAGTTCCGGGACAGGGGAATATCAGCCCCAGCATTTT.

This clone was observed a single time. This chain uses TRBV10-3 with TRBJ1-4; 8 bases align to TRBD1. This CDR3 region has 14 residues. J lost 7 bases, V lost 7 bases, and 8 bases had no gene match. Germline V gene sequence: CDR1 ENHRY, CDR2 SYGVKD. CDR3 sequence reads: CAIKPQGASEKLFF. In DNA form, the CDR3 reads TGTGCCATCAAACCCCAGGGGGCTAGTGAAAAACTGTTTTTT.

J is TRBJ1-3 and V is TRBV28, with 9 positions matching TRBD1. The CDR3 contains 16 residues. The ends lost 5 bases at V and 2 bases at J; junction bases unmatched: 7. In germline, CDR1 is MDHEN, CDR2 SYDVKM. The CDR3 protein is CASSPRQGDPGNTIYF. CDR3 coding DNA: TGTGCCAGCAGTCCCCGACAGGGGGACCCTGGAAACACCATATATTTT.

V is TRBV3-1 (or the pseudogene TRBV3-2) and J is TRBJ2-7; possible D gene TRBD1, 6 bases. V lost 3 bases, J lost 6 bases, and 6 bases lay in between. This CDR3 is built from 11 residues. Germline CDR1 is LGHDT and CDR2 is YNNKEL (reference sequence). The CDR3 spells CASSQGAEQYV. Here the CDR3 DNA reads TGTGCCAGCAGCCAGGGGGCCGAGCAGTACGTC.

This clone turned up a few times. The rearrangement uses TRBV3-1 (or the pseudogene TRBV3-2) and TRBJ1-2; D is perhaps TRBD1 (6 bases). V lost 1 base to trimming and J lost 8 bases, with 11 bases between them. The CDR3 spans 13 residues. The germline V gene encodes CDR1 LGHDT and CDR2 YNNKEL (reference sequence). CDR3 nucleotide sequence: TGTGCCAGCAGCCAAGCTAATACAGGGGGCTACACCTTC. This codes for CASSQANTGGYTF.

The chain couples TRBV3-1 (or the pseudogene TRBV3-2) to TRBJ1-5, with D possibly matching TRBD1 (5 bases). This CDR3 has 13 residues. The V gene's germline CDR1 is LGHDT and CDR2 YNNKEL (reference sequence). V lost 0 bases and J lost 11, with 11 bases in between. The CDR3 DNA is TGTGCCAGCAGCCAAGAGGCGGGACGAGCCCAGCATTTT. As protein: CASSQEAGRAQHF.

In its sample, this clone was seen a few times. The chain links TRBV27 to TRBJ1-5, with 10 bases lining up with TRBD1. Germline V gene data show CDR1 as MNHEY and CDR2 as SMNVEV (reference sequence). There are 16 residues in the CDR3. Losses at the gene ends were 4 bases for V and 10 bases for J; bases not matched to a gene: 13. The chain's CDR3 is CASSSLGGDRGNPQHF. The CDR3 DNA is TGTGCCAGCAGTTCCCTAGGGGGGGACAGGGGAAACCCCCAGCATTTT.

The rearrangement joins TRBV5-1 to TRBJ2-2, with D possibly being TRBD1 (6 bases). This CDR3 is built from 14 residues. Germline values: CDR1 SGHRS, CDR2 YFSETQ. The V and J ends lost 6 bases and 2 bases respectively, with 11 bases between them. The CDR3 nucleotides are TGCGCCAGCACCTCGACAGGAAACACCGGGGAGCTGTTTTTT. It is translated as CASTSTGNTGELFF.

The chain recombines TRBV15 with TRBJ2-5; the match to TRBD1 covers 7 bases. CDR1 is LNHNV and CDR2 is YYDKDF in the germline V gene (reference sequence). Unmatched junction bases numbered 9, after V lost 3 bases and J lost 2 bases. CDR3 size: 16 residues. The CDR3 DNA reads as TGTGCCACCAGCAGTTATACCGGGACAGTTCAAGAGACCCAGTACTTC. This sequence encodes CATSSYTGTVQETQYF.

This rearrangement joins TRBV4-1 to TRBJ2-3, with no clear D. This CDR3 has 13 residues. CDR1 is MGHRA, CDR2 YSYEKL, per germline. The ends were cut back, 1 base at V and 5 bases at J, with 7 bases in the middle. The CDR3: CASSQARRDTQYF. CDR3 nucleotides: TGCGCCAGCAGCCAAGCGCGGCGAGATACGCAGTATTTT.

This rearrangement joins TRBV5-6 to TRBJ1-2, with no clear D. The V end was cut by 7 bases, the J end by 6 bases, with 10 bases between. The CDR3 runs to 11 residues. Germline lookup yields CDR1 SGHDT and CDR2 YYEEEE. Here the CDR3 reads CASGSSNGYTF. As DNA, the CDR3 is TGTGCCAGCGGCTCCTCTAATGGCTACACCTTC.

The chain combines TRBV5-6 with TRBJ2-2, with TRBD2 identical over 9 bases. Trimming cost V 1 base and J 4 bases; bases outside gene matches: 5. Germline assignment: CDR1 SGHDT and CDR2 YYEEEE. This CDR3 is built from 16 residues. CDR3 loop: CASSLMTSGTTGELFF. For the CDR3, the DNA is TGTGCCAGCAGCTTGATGACTAGCGGCACCACCGGGGAGCTGTTTTTT.